The entry below gives a single T cell receptor (beta chain) sequence along with its context. Its specificity is not known. This entry comes from a study of T cells in Graves' hyperthyroidism and ophthalmopathy. Overall study results and limits: Onset of ophthalmopathy came a median roughly 6.4 months after the model predicted it.

The source material, RNA transcripts, was used to amplify TCR beta CDR3 regions. With the HTBI primer set, the TCR CDR3 went through a first round of RT-PCR. In TCRdb, the multiplex PCR reads were re-called with MiXCR into one record per CDR3 protein. The sample has hundreds of thousands of distinct CDR3 sequences, roughly a sixth seen once. Trimming removed 11 bases from V and 5 bases from J; junction bases left unmatched: 8. This CDR3 spans 12 amino acids. CDR1 and CDR2 (germline): MNHNS, SASEGT. The rearrangement uses TRBV6-1 and TRBJ1-2, with 7 bases fitting TRBD1. The specimen sequenced was blood. The receptor was isolated from a woman between 50 and 59 years old with Graves' hyperthyroidism that later progressed to Graves' ophthalmopathy. Written as DNA, the CDR3 is TGTGCCGACAGGGTCGCGAGTTATGGCTACACCTTC. Translated: CADRVASYGYTF.